The text below deals with one T cell receptor (beta chain). Its antigen is still unknown. Trimming shortened V by 4 bases and J by 6 bases, and 18 bases separated the two germline ends. This CDR3 comprises 14 residues. Germline V lookup: CDR1 SQVTM, CDR2 ANQGSEA. Active ophthalmopathy (CAS at least 3, NOSPECS at least 4), lasting under 3 months. Other autoimmune diseases, uncontrolled infections, pregnancy and lactation each led to patient exclusion. PBMCs were isolated by Ficoll-Paque density gradient centrifugation, using 8 to 10 ml of fresh peripheral blood as the starting material. Amplification of the TCR beta CDR3 regions used RNA transcripts (as template). An opening RT-PCR round employed HTBI primers and preceded a second-round multiplex PCR. Via MiXCR, TCRdb re-called the multiplex PCR reads, giving one row per CDR3 protein. The sample includes 500,000 to 800,000 distinct CDR3 sequences, roughly 41% of them seen just once.

The data originate from a study of Graves' ophthalmopathy and Graves' hyperthyroidism. Overall study results and limits: In blood appeared most of the expanded thyroid clonotypes whose frequency exceeded 0.001.

The chain combines TRBV29-1 with TRBJ1-2; D is ambiguous. The sequence came from an adult man with Graves' ophthalmopathy. What was sequenced was peripheral blood. CDR3 sequence reads: CSVAPLAGGHGYTF. As DNA, the CDR3 is TGCAGCGTTGCTCCACTGGCGGGAGGCCATGGCTACACCTTC.